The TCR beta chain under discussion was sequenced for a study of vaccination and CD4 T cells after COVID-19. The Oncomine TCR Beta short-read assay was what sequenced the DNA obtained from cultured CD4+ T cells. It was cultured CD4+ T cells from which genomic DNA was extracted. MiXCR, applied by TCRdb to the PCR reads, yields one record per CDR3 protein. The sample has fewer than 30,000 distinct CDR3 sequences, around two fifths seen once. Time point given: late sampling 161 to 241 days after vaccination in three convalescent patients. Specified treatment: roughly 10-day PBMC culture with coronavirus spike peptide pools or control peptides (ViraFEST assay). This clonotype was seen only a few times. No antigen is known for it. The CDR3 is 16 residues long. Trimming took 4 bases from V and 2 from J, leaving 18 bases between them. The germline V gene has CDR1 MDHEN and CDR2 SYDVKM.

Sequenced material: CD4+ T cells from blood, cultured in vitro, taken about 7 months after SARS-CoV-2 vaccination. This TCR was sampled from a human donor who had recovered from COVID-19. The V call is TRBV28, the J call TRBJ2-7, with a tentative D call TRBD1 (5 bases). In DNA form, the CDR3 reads TGTGCCAGCAGTTACGCACGTTGGGGCGTTACCTACGAGCAGTACTTC. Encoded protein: CASSYARWGVTYEQYF.